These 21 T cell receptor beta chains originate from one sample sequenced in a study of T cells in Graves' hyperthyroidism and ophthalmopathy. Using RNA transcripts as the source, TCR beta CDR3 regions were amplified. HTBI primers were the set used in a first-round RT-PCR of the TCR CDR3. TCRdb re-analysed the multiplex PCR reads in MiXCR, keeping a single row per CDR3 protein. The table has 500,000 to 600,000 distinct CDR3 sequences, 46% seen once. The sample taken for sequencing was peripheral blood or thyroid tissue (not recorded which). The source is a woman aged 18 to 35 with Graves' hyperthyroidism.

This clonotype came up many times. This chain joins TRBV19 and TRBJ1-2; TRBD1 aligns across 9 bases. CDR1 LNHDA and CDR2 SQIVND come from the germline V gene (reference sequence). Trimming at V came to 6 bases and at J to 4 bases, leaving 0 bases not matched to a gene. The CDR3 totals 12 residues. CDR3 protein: CASRGQGYGYTF. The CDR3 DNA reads TGTGCCAGTAGGGGACAGGGCTATGGCTACACCTTC. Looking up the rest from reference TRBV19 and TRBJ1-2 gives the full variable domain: DGGITQSPKYLFRKEGQNVTLSCEQNLNHDAMYWYRQDPGQGLRLIYYSQIVNDFQKGDIAEGYSVSREKKESFPLTVTSAQKNPTAFYLCASRGQGYGYTFGSGTRLTVV.

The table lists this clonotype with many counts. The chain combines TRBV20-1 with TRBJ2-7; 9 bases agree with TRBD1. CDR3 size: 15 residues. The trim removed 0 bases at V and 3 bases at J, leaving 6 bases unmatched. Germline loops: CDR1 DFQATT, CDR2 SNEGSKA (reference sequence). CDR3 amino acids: CSARDGDRAIYEQYF. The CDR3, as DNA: TGCAGTGCTAGAGATGGGGACAGGGCTATCTACGAGCAGTACTTC.

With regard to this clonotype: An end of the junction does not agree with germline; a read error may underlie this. The CDR3 is CASSLRDRASSGAKVLTF. CDR3 coding DNA: TGCGCCAGCAGCTTGAGGGACAGGGCCAGCTCTGGGGCCAAAGTCCTGACTTTC. The V call is TRBV5-1, the J call TRBJ2-6; TRBD1 matches at 9 bases. CDR3 size: 18 residues. CDR1 is SGHRS and CDR2 is YFSETQ in the germline V gene.

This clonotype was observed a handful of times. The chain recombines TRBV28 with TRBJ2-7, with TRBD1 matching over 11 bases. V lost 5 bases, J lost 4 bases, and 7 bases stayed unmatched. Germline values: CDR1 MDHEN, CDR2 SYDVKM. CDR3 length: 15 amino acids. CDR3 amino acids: CASSNAGTGGYEQYF. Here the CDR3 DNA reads TGTGCCAGCAGTAACGCCGGGACAGGGGGATACGAGCAGTACTTC.

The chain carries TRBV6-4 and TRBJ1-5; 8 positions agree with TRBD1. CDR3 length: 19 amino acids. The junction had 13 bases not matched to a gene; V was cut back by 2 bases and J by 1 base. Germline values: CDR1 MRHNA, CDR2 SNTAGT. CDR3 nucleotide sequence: TGTGCCAGCAGTGACCTCGGGCAGGGGGCGGTTGGGAGCAATCAGCCCCAGCATTTT. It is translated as CASSDLGQGAVGSNQPQHF.

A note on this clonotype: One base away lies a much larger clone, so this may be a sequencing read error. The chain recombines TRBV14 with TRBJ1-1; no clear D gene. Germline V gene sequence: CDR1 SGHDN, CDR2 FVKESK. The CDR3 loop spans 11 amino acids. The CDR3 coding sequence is TGTGCCAGCAGTCCAAAGACTGGAGCTTTCTTT. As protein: CASSPKTGAFF.

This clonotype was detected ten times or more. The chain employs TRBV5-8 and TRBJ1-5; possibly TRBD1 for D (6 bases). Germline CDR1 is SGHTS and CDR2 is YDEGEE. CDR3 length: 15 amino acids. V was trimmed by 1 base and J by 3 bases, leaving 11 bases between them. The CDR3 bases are TGTGCCAGCAGCTTGAGGACAGCCCTCAATCAGCCCCAGCATTTT. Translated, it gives CASSLRTALNQPQHF.

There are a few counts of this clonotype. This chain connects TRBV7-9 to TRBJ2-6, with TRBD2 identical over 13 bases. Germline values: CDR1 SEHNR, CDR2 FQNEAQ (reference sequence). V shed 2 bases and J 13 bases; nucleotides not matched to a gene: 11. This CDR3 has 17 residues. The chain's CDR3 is CASSLYGTSGTADVLTF. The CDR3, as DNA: TGTGCCAGCAGCTTATATGGGACTAGCGGGACAGCCGATGTCCTGACTTTC.

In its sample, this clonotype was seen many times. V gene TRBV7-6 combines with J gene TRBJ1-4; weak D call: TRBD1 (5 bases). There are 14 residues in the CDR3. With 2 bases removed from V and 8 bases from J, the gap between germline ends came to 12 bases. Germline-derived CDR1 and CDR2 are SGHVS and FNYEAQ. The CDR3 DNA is TGTGCCAGCAGCTTAATTGTCGGGGGAGAAAAACTGTTTTTT. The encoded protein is CASSLIVGGEKLFF.

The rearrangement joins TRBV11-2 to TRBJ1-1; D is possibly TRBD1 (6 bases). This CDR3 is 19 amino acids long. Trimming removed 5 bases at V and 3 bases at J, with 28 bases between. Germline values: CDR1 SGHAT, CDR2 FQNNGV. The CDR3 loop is CASSTLAGGPGVVYTEAFF. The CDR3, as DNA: TGTGCCAGCAGCACCTTAGCGGGAGGGCCAGGGGTGGTGTACACTGAAGCTTTCTTT.

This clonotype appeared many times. CDR3 in amino acids: CASSQSGQETQYF. As DNA, the CDR3 is TGCGCCAGCAGCCAAAGCGGGCAAGAGACCCAGTACTTC. The rearrangement uses TRBV4-3 and TRBJ2-5, with D tentatively TRBD2 (6 bases). V was shortened by 2 bases and J by 2 bases, with 6 bases between the two germline ends. This CDR3 comprises 13 residues. Germline CDR1 LGHNA, CDR2 YSLEER.

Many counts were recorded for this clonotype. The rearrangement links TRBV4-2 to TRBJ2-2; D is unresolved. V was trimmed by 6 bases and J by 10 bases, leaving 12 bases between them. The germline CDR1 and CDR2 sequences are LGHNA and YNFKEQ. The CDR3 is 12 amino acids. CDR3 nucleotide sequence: TGTGCCAGCAGGGGGTATGGCCCGGAGCTGTTTTTT. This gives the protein CASRGYGPELFF.

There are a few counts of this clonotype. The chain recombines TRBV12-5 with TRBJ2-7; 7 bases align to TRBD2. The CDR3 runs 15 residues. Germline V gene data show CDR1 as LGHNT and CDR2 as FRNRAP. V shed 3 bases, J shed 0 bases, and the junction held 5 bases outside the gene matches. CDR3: CASGFSSGDSYEQYF. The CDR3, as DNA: TGTGCTAGTGGTTTTAGCAGCGGGGACTCCTACGAGCAGTACTTC.

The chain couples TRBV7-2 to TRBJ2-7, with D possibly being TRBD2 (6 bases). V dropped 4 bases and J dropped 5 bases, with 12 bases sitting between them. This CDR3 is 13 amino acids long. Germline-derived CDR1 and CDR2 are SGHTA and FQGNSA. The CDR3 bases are TGTGCCAGCAGCTACCGACTAGTTAACGAGCAGTACTTC. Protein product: CASSYRLVNEQYF.

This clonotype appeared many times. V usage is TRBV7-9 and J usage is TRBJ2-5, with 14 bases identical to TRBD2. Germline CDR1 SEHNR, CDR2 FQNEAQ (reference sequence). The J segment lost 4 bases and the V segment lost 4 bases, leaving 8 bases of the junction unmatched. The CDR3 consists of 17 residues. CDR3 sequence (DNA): TGTGCCAGCAGCTCGAGACTAGCGGGAGGGCCCAGAGAGACCCAGTACTTC. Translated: CASSSRLAGGPRETQYF.

CDR3 amino acids: CASSGGPGRGYTF. CDR3 DNA sequence: TGTGCCAGCAGCGGGGGACCAGGGCGAGGCTACACCTTC. The V and J genes are TRBV5-6 and TRBJ1-2, with TRBD1 as a possible D gene (5 bases). Germline loops: CDR1 SGHDT, CDR2 YYEEEE. CDR3 size: 13 residues. V was pared by 4 bases and J by 8 bases, with 15 bases between.

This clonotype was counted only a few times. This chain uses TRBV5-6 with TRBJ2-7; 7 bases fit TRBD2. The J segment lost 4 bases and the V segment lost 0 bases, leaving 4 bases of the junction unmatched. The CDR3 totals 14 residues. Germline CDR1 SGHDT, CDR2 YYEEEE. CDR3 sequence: CASSLGTRRYEQYF. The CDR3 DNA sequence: TGTGCCAGCAGCTTGGGGACTAGGCGGTACGAGCAGTACTTC.

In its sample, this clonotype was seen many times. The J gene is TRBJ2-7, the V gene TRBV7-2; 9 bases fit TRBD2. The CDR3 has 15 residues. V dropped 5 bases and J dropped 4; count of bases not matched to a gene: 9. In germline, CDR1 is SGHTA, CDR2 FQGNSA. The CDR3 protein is CASSPWVAGVYEQYF. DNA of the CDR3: TGTGCCAGCAGCCCTTGGGTAGCGGGAGTATACGAGCAGTACTTC.

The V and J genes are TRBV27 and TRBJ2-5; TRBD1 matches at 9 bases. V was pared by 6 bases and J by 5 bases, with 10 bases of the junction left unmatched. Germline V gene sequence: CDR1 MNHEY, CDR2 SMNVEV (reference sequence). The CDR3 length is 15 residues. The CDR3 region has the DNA TGTGCCAGCAGCAAGCTAAGGACAGGGGTGGAGACCCAGTACTTC. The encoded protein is CASSKLRTGVETQYF.

In DNA, the CDR3 is TGTGCCAGCAGGGTAGTTGTAGGGGGCTGGGCGGTCCCTGAAGCTTTCTTT. As protein: CASRVVVGGWAVPEAFF. The chain recombines TRBV25-1 with TRBJ1-1, with 7 bases fitting TRBD1. The CDR3 spans 17 residues. V dropped 6 bases and J dropped 6; count of bases not matched to a gene: 19. Germline CDR1 and CDR2: MGHDK and SYGVNS. The full variable domain, rest sourced from reference TRBV25-1 and TRBJ1-1, is EADIYQTPRYLVIGTGKKITLECSQTMGHDKMYWYQQDPGMELHLIHYSYGVNSTEKGDLSSESTVSRIRTEHFPLTLESARPSHTSQYLCASRVVVGGWAVPEAFFGQGTRLTVV.

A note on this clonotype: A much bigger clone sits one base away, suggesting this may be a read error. CDR3 sequence (DNA): TGTGCCGGCAGTGCCACAGAAAATGAAAAACTGTTTTTT. It yields the protein CAGSATENEKLFF. The rearrangement joins TRBV12-3 or TRBV12-4 to TRBJ1-4; D is unclear. This CDR3 region has 13 residues.